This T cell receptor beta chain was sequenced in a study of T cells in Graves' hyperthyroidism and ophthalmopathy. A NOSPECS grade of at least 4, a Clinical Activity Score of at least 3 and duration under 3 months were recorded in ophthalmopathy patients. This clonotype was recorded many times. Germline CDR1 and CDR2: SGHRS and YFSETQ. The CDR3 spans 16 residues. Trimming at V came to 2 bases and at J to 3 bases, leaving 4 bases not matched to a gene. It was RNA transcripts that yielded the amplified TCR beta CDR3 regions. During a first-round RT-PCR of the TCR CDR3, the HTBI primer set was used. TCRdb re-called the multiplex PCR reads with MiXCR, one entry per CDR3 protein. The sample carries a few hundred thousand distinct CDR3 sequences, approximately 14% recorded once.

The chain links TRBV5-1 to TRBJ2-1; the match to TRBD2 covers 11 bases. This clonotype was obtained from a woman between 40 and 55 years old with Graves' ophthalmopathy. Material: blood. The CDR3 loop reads CASSFSGGAVYNEQFF. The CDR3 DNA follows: TGCGCCAGCAGCTTTAGCGGGGGGGCGGTCTACAATGAGCAGTTCTTC.